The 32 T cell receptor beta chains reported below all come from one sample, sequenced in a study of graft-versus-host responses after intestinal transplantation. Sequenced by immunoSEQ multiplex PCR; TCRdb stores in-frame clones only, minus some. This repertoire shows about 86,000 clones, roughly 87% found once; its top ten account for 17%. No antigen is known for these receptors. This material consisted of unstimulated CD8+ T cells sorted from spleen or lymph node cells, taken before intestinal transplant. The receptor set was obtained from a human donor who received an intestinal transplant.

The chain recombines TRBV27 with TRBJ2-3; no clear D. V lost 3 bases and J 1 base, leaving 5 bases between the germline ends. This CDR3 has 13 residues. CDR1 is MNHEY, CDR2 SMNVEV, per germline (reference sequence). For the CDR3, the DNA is TGTGCCAGCAGTTTGTGGGGCACAGATACGCAGTATTTT. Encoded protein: CASSLWGTDTQYF.

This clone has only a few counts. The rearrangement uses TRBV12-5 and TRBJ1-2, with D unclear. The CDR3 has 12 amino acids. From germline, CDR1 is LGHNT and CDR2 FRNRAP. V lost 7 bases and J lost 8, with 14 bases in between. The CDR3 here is CASARAYGGYTF. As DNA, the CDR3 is TGTGCTAGTGCCCGGGCGTACGGGGGCTACACCTTC.

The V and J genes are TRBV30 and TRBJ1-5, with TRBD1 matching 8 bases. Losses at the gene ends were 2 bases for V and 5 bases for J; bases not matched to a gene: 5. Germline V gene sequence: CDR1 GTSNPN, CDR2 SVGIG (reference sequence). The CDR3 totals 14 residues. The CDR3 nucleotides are TGTGCCTGGAGTCCCGGACAGGGTGATCAGCCCCAGCATTTT. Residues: CAWSPGQGDQPQHF.

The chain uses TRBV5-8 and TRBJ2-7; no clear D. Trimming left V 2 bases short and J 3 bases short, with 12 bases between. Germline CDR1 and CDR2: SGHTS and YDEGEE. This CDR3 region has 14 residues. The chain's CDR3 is CASSFGSDFYEQYF. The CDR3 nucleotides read TGTGCCAGCAGCTTTGGTAGTGATTTCTACGAGCAGTACTTC.

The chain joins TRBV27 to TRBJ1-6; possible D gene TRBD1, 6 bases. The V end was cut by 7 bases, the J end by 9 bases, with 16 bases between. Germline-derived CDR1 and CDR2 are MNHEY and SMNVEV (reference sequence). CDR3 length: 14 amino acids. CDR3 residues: CASTKGGRLSPLHF. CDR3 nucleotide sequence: TGTGCCAGCACCAAAGGGGGGCGGCTTTCACCCCTCCACTTT.

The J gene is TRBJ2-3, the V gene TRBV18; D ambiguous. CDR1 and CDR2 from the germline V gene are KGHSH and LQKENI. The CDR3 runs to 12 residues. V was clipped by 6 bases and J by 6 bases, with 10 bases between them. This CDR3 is CASSMDLDTQYF. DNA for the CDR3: TGTGCCAGCTCGATGGATCTGGATACGCAGTATTTT.

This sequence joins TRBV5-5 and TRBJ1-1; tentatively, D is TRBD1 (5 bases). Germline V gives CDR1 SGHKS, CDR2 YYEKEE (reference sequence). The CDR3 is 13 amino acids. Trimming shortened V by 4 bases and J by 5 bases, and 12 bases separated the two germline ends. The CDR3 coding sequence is TGTGCCAGCAGCCCGGGAGGGGAAACTGAAGCTTTCTTT. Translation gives CASSPGGETEAFF.

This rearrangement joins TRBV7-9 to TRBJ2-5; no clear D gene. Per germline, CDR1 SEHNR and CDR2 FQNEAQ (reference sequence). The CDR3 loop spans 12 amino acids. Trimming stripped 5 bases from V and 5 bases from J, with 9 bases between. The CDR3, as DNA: TGTGCCAGCAGCCCACCGCTCGAGACCCAGTACTTC. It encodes CASSPPLETQYF.

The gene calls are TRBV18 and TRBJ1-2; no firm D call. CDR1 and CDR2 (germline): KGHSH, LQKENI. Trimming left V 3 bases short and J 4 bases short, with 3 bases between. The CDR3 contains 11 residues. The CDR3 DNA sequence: TGTGCCAGCTCACCCGGCTATGGCTACACCTTC. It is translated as CASSPGYGYTF.

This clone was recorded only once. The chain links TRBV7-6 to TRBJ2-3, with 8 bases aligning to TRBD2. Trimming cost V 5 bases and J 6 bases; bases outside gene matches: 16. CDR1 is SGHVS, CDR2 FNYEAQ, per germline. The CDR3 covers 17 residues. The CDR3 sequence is CASSLSGGPSPGDTQYF. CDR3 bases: TGTGCCAGCAGCCTCAGCGGGGGCCCCTCCCCGGGGGATACGCAGTATTTT.

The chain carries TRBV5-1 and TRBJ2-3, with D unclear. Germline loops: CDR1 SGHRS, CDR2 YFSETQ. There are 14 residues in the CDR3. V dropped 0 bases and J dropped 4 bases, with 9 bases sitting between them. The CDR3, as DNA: TGCGCCAGCAGCTTGGCCTTAGCCGCAGATACGCAGTATTTT. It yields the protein CASSLALAADTQYF.

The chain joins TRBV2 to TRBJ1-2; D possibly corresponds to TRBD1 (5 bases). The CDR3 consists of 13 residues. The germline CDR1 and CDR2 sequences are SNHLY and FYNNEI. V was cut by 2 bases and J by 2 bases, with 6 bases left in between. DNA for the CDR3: TGTGCCAGCAGTGAAAGGGGCAACTATGGCTACACCTTC. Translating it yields CASSERGNYGYTF.

The CDR3 here is CASNPRDRGNSNQPQHF. The CDR3 DNA follows: TGTGCCAGCAACCCCCGGGACAGGGGAAATAGCAATCAGCCCCAGCATTTT. This rearrangement joins TRBV2 to TRBJ1-5; 10 bases line up with TRBD1. Germline-derived CDR1 and CDR2 are SNHLY and FYNNEI. The CDR3 loop spans 17 amino acids. V was clipped by 7 bases and J by 0 bases; unmatched bases: 9.

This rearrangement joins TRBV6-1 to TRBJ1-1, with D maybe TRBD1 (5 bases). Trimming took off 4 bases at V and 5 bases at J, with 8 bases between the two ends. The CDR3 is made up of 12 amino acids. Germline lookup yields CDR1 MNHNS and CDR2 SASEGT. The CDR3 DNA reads TGTGCCAGCAGTGTATGGGGGACTGAAGCTTTCTTT. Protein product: CASSVWGTEAFF.

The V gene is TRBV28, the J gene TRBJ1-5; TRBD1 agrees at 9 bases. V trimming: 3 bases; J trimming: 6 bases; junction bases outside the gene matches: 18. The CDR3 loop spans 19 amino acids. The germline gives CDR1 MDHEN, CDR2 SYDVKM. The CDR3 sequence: CASSLADRGGYILIQPQHF. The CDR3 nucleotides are TGTGCCAGCAGTTTGGCGGACAGGGGAGGTTATATATTGATTCAGCCCCAGCATTTT.

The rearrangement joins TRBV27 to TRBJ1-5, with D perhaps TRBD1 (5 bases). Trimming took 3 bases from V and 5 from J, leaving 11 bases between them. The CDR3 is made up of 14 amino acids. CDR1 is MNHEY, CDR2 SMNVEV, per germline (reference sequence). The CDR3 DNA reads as TGTGCCAGCAGTTTCGGGACGGGGGATCAGCCCCAGCATTTT. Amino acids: CASSFGTGDQPQHF.

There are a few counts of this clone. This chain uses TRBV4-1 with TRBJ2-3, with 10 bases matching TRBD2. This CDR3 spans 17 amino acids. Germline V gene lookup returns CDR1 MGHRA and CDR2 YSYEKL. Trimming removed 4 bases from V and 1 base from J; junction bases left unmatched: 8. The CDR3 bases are TGCGCCAGCAGCCGCCGTGACCTAGCGGGGGGCACAGATACGCAGTATTTT. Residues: CASSRRDLAGGTDTQYF.

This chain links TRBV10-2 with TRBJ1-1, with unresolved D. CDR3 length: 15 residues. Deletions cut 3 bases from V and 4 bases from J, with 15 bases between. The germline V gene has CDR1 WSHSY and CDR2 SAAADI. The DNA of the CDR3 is TGCGCCAGCAGTGATCCCCGGGTCGCGGGCACTGAAGCTTTCTTT. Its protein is CASSDPRVAGTEAFF.

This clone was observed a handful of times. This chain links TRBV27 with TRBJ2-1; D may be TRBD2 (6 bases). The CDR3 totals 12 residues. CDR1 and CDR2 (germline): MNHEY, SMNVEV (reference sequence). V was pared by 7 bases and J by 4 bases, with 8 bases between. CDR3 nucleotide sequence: TGTGCCAGCACGGGACTGTACAATGAGCAGTTCTTC. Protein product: CASTGLYNEQFF.

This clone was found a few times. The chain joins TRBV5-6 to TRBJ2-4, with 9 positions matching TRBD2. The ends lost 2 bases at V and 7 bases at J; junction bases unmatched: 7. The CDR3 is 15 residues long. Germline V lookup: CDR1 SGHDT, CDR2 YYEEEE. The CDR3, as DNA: TGTGCCAGCAGCTTTTGGGGCGGGAGGGCCAACATTCAGTACTTC. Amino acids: CASSFWGGRANIQYF.

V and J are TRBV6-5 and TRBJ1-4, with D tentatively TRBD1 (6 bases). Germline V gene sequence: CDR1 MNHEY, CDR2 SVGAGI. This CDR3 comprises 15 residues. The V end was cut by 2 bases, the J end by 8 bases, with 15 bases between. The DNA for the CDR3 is TGTGCCAGCAGTTACACGGGGGGCCCACACGAAAAACTGTTTTTT. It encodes CASSYTGGPHEKLFF.

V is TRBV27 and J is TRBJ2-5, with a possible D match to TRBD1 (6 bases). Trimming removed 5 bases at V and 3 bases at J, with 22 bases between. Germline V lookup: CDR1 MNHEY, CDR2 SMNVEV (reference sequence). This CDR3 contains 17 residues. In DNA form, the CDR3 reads TGTGCCAGCAGTGCCAAGATTCCAGGGTGGACAGAAGAGACCCAGTACTTC. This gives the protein CASSAKIPGWTEETQYF.

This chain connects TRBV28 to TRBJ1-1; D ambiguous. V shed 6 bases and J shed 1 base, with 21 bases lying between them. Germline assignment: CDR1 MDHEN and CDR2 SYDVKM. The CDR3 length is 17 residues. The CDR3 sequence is CASSQTQVKTRNTEAFF. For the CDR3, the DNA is TGTGCCAGCAGCCAGACTCAAGTAAAAACACGGAACACTGAAGCTTTCTTT. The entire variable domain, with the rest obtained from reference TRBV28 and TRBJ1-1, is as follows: DVKVTQSSRYLVKRTGEKVFLECVQDMDHENMFWYRQDPGLGLRLIYFSYDVKMKEKGDIPEGYSVSREKKERFSLILESASTNQTSMYLCASSQTQVKTRNTEAFFGQGTRLTVV.

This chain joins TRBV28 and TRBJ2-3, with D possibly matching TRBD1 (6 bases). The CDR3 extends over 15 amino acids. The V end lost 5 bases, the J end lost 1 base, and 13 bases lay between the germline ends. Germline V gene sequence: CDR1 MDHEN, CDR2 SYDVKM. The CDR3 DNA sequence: TGTGCCAGCAGTCCGAGTGAGGGGGGCACAGATACGCAGTATTTT. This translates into CASSPSEGGTDTQYF.

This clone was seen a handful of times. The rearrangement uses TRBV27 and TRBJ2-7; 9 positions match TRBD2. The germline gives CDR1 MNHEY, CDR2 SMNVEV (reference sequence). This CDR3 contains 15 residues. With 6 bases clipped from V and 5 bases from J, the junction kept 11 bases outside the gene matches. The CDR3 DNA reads TGTGCCAGCAGGGGGGGGCTAGCGGGAATCGACGAGCAGTACTTC. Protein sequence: CASRGGLAGIDEQYF.

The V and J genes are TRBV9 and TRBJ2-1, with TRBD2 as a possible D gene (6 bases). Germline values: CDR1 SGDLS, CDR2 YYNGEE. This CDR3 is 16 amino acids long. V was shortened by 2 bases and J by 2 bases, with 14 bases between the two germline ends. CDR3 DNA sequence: TGTGCCAGCAGCGTTCGGGAGTTAGGCGCCTACAATGAGCAGTTCTTC. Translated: CASSVRELGAYNEQFF.

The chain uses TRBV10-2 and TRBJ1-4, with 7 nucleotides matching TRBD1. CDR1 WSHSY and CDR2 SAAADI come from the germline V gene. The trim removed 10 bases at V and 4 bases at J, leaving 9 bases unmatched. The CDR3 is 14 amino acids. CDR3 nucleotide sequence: TGCGCCACCTCGACAGGGAGGGTTAATGAAAAACTGTTTTTT. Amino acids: CATSTGRVNEKLFF.

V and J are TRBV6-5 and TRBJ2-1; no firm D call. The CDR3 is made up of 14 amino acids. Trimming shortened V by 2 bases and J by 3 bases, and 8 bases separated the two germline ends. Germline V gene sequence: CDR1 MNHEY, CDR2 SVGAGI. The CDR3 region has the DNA TGTGCCAGCAGTTACGAGCCGTTCTACAATGAGCAGTTCTTC. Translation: CASSYEPFYNEQFF.

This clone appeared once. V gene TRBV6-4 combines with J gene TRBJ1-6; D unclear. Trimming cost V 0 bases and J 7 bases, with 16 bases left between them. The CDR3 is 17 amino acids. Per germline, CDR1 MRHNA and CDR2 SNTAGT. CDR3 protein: CASSDSIYHSSNSPLHF. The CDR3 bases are TGTGCCAGCAGTGACTCGATCTACCACAGTTCCAATTCACCCCTCCACTTT.

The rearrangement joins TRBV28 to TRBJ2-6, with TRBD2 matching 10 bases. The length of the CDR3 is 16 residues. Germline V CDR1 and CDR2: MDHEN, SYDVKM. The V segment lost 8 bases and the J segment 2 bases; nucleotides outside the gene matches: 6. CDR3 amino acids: CASEGAGGPGANVLTF. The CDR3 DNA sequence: TGTGCCAGCGAGGGAGCGGGAGGGCCTGGGGCCAACGTCCTGACTTTC.

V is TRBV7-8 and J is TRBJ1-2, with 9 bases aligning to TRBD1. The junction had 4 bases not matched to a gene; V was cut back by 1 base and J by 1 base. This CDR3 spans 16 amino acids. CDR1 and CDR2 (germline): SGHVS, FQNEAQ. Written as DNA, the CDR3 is TGTGCCAGCAGCTTAGTACAGGGGGCTTATAACTATGGCTACACCTTC. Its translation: CASSLVQGAYNYGYTF.

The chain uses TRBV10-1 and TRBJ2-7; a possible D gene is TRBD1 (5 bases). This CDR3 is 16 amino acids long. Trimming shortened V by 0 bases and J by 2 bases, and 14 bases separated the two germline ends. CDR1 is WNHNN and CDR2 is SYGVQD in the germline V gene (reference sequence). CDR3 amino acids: CASSESIRAPTYEQYF. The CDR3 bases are TGCGCCAGCAGTGAGTCGATCAGGGCCCCAACCTACGAGCAGTACTTC.